This TCR beta chain was documented in a study of blood T cell repertoires in COVID-19. As for the study in general: The United States, Italy and Spain supplied acute and convalescent COVID-19 samples. The cDNA or gDNA used as material had been derived from T cells, B-cell-depleted T cells, or PBMCs.

Source study methods: It was from reference gene primer amplification that nucleated cell counts were estimated. Data came from immunoSEQ multiplex PCR; TCRdb stores just in-frame clones and leaves some out. V and J calls and clone size are as listed in that table; D and trimming were resolved from the DNA. The repertoire holds fewer than 50,000 clones, about 80% seen once, with around 20% in the top ten. Per the germline V gene, CDR1 is MNHEY and CDR2 is SVGEGT. V shed 6 bases, J shed 7 bases, and the junction held 8 bases outside the gene matches. The CDR3 covers 14 residues. The genes are TRBV6-2 or TRBV6-3 and TRBJ2-7; 11 positions match TRBD2. The sample comprised peripheral blood. The receptor's source is a man in his 70s with acute or convalescent COVID-19. CDR3 region: CASSWGTSGGEQYF. CDR3 sequence (DNA): TGTGCCAGCAGCTGGGGGACTAGCGGAGGGGAGCAGTACTTC.